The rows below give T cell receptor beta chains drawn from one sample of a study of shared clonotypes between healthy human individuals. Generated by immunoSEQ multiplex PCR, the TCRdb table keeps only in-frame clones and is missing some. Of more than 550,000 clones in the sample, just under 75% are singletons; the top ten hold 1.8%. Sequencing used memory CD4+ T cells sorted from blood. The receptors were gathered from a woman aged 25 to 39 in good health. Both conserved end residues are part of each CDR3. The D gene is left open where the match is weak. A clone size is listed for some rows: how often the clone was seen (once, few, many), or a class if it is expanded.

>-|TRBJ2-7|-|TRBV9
TGTGCCAGCAGCGTATCTCCTGGTTCCGAGCAGTACTTC
CASSVSPGSEQYF
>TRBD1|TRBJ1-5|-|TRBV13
TGTGCCAGCAGCCGCCGGGACAGGGGGCTTCGGCAGCCCCAGCATTTT
CASSRRDRGLRQPQHF
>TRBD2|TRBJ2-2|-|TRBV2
TGTGCCAGCAGTGAGGTAGCGGGACACACCGGGGAGCTGTTTTTT
CASSEVAGHTGELFF
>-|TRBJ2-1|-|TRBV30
TGTGCCTGGAGCCGGAGCAGCACCTACAATGAGCAGTTCTTC
CAWSRSSTYNEQFF
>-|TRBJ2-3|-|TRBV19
TGTGCCAGTACCCCGATTGGGGGGGGCGGCGCAGATACGCAGTATTTT
CASTPIGGGGADTQYF
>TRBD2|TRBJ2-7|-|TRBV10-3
TGTGCCATCAGTGGCCTAGCGGGAGATTACGAGCAGTACTTC
CAISGLAGDYEQYF
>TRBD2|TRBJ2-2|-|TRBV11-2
TGTGCCAGCAGCCCGGCGGGGGTGCGGCGATCCGGGGAGCTGTTTTTT
CASSPAGVRRSGELFF
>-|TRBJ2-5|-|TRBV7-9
TGTGCCAGCAGCCCTGGACCCCACCAAGAGACCCAGTACTTC
CASSPGPHQETQYF
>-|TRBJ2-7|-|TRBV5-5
TGTGCCAGCAGTTTCGGGACGGTATACGAGCAGTACTTC
CASSFGTVYEQYF
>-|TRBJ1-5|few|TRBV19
TGTGCCAGTAGTCGGACAGATCAGCCCCAGCATTTT
CASSRTDQPQHF
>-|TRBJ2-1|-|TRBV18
TGTGCCAGCTCACAGGGGGTAGGGCCTGAGCAGTTCTTC
CASSQGVGPEQFF
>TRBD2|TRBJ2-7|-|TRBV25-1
TGTGCCAGCAACGTAGCGGGAGAAGGGGAGCAGTACTTC
CASNVAGEGEQYF
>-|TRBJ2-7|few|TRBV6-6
TGTGCCAGCAGTTACGGAGGATCCATCTCCTACGAGCAGTACTTC
CASSYGGSISYEQYF
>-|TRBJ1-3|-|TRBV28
TGTGCCAGCTCCCCCCCGGCGGGACAAGGGGAACGCACCATATATTTT
CASSPPAGQGERTIYF
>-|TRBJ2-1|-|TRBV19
TGTGCCAGTACCCTTAGGCCCAGCTCCCCGGCCTCCTACAATGAGCAGTTCTTC
CASTLRPSSPASYNEQFF
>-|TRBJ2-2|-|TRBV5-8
TGTGCCAGCAGCTTATCTGGGGTATGGACCGGGGAGCTGTTTTTT
CASSLSGVWTGELFF
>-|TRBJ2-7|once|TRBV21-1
TGTGCCAGAGGACAGGGGATTAACTACGAGCAGTACTTC
CARGQGINYEQYF